One and the same sample provided the 11 T cell receptor beta chains below, sequenced in a study of spatial heterogeneity in lung cancer. TCRdb re-derived calls from the 5' RACE reads in MiXCR, one entry per CDR3 protein. The repertoire holds under 13,000 distinct CDR3 sequences, with approximately 5.8% as singletons. The time point was: sample taken at primary tumor resection. This sample comprised PBMCs, obtained at surgery. These receptors all stem from a male donor with early-stage non-small cell lung cancer.

The chain employs TRBV20-1 and TRBJ2-5, with TRBD1 as a possible D gene (5 bases). The germline V and J ends were trimmed by 0 bases and 4 bases, with 15 bases remaining between them. CDR3 length: 15 residues. Germline CDR1 and CDR2: DFQATT and SNEGSKA (reference sequence). The CDR3 DNA reads as TGCAGTGCTAGAGATCGAACAGGCAGGAGAGAGACCCAGTACTTC. Its protein is CSARDRTGRRETQYF.

V is TRBV6-1 and J is TRBJ2-3; D gene ambiguous. Deletions cut 5 bases from V and 5 bases from J, with 8 bases between. The CDR3 is made up of 12 amino acids. From germline, CDR1 is MNHNS and CDR2 SASEGT. The DNA of the CDR3 is TGTGCCAGCAGTCCATTGAAAGATACGCAGTATTTT. It encodes CASSPLKDTQYF.

Many counts were recorded for this clonotype. V is TRBV20-1 and J is TRBJ2-5; D is perhaps TRBD1 (6 bases). Trimming took off 5 bases at V and 0 bases at J, with 10 bases between the two ends. Germline V gives CDR1 DFQATT, CDR2 SNEGSKA (reference sequence). CDR3 length: 13 amino acids. CDR3 coding DNA: TGCAGTGCTGGACAGCTATACCAAGAGACCCAGTACTTC. Translation: CSAGQLYQETQYF.

This clonotype was seen only a few times. The chain uses TRBV9 and TRBJ2-7, with TRBD1 matching 7 bases. CDR1 and CDR2 (germline): SGDLS, YYNGEE. The CDR3 extends over 15 amino acids. After removal of 4 bases from V and 1 base from J, the junction contained 8 bases not matched to a gene. The CDR3 bases are TGTGCCAGCAGCCCCGGACAGGCCTCGTCCTACGAGCAGTACTTC. This translates into CASSPGQASSYEQYF.

In its sample, this clonotype was seen many times. The rearrangement uses TRBV12-3 or TRBV12-4 and TRBJ1-5; D call uncertain. The CDR3 loop spans 15 amino acids. V dropped 6 bases and J dropped 7 bases, with 19 bases sitting between them. CDR3 sequence (DNA): TGTGCCAGCAGCTCTAATACGCGGCCAGACCAGCCCCAGCATTTT. Encoded protein: CASSSNTRPDQPQHF.

This clonotype is medium-sized within its sample. The chain carries TRBV20-1 and TRBJ2-3, with D possibly being TRBD2 (5 bases). V was pared by 3 bases and J by 4 bases, with 14 bases between. Germline assignment: CDR1 DFQATT and CDR2 SNEGSKA (reference sequence). CDR3 length: 14 residues. The CDR3 DNA follows: TGCAGTGCTAGGGACTTCCTCCGTTCAGATACGCAGTATTTT. It codes for CSARDFLRSDTQYF.

The V and J genes are TRBV10-3 and TRBJ2-5, with D perhaps TRBD2 (5 bases). The V end lost 3 bases, the J end lost 5 bases, and 13 bases lay between the germline ends. The CDR3 runs 14 residues. The germline gives CDR1 ENHRY, CDR2 SYGVKD. CDR3 loop: CAISEGSSTETQYF. The CDR3 nucleotides are TGTGCCATCAGTGAAGGCTCTAGCACCGAGACCCAGTACTTC.

The chain couples TRBV11-1 to TRBJ2-5; D unclear. Germline V gene lookup returns CDR1 SGHAT and CDR2 FQDESV (reference sequence). V lost 0 bases to trimming and J lost 5 bases, with 7 bases between them. This CDR3 has 13 amino acids. The CDR3 here is CASSLALVETQYF. The CDR3 nucleotides read TGTGCCAGCAGCTTAGCCCTGGTGGAGACCCAGTACTTC.

This clonotype was recorded many times. The V call is TRBV29-1, the J call TRBJ2-3; no clear D gene. CDR1 and CDR2 (germline): SQVTM, ANQGSEA. V shed 4 bases and J shed 4 bases, with 12 bases lying between them. This CDR3 comprises 13 residues. The CDR3 bases are TGCAGCGTTGTGGTACCAGGTGCAGATACGCAGTATTTT. It specifies CSVVVPGADTQYF.

The rearrangement links TRBV7-3 to TRBJ2-1; 7 bases fit TRBD1. This CDR3 comprises 14 residues. Germline V gene data show CDR1 as SGHTA and CDR2 as FQGTGA. V was pared by 5 bases and J by 5 bases, with 6 bases of the junction left unmatched. CDR3 in amino acids: CASSVQGPDNEQFF. In DNA, the CDR3 is TGTGCCAGCAGCGTACAGGGGCCGGACAATGAGCAGTTCTTC.

This clonotype was seen many times. As DNA, the CDR3 is TGTGCCAGCAGTTCCGGGACTACCTCCTACAATGAGCAGTTCTTC. Its protein product is CASSSGTTSYNEQFF. The rearrangement uses TRBV27 and TRBJ2-1; TRBD2 aligns across 7 bases. V was clipped by 4 bases and J by 0 bases; unmatched bases: 3. Germline values: CDR1 MNHEY, CDR2 SMNVEV (reference sequence). This CDR3 spans 15 amino acids.